Ten or more counts support the clone carrying this TCR beta chain. This specimen belongs to a study of T cells in Graves' hyperthyroidism and ophthalmopathy. RNA transcripts yielded amplified TCR beta CDR3 regions. HTBI primers were used for first-round RT-PCR of the TCR CDR3. TCRdb fed the multiplex PCR reads into MiXCR, producing one record per CDR3 protein. The sample contains some 510,000 distinct CDR3 sequences, under 25% of which appear only once. The CDR3 has 16 amino acids. The V gene's germline CDR1 is ENHRY and CDR2 SYGVKD. Trimming removed 0 bases at V and 0 bases at J, with 8 bases between.

The chain has TRBV10-3 and TRBJ2-2; no clear D gene. What was sequenced was blood. The TCR sequence derives from a man aged 18 to 29 with Graves' hyperthyroidism. For the CDR3, the DNA is TGTGCCATCAGTGAGTCCTGGCAGTCGAACACCGGGGAGCTGTTTTTT. Amino acid sequence: CAISESWQSNTGELFF.